One sample yielded the 7 T cell receptor beta chains listed below, sequenced in a study of blood T cell repertoires in COVID-19. Profiled with immunoSEQ multiplex PCR; TCRdb holds only in-frame clones, not every one. The table records 200,000 or so clones, over 70% of them present only once. The sample consisted of peripheral blood. These receptors came from a woman aged 70-85 years with acute or convalescent COVID-19.

The rearrangement joins TRBV2 to TRBJ2-2, with 10 bases that match TRBD2. CDR1 is SNHLY and CDR2 is FYNNEI in the germline V gene. The CDR3 sequence is 17 residues long. With 3 bases clipped from V and 5 bases from J, the junction kept 9 bases outside the gene matches. This CDR3 reads CASSEELAGLGTGELFF. The CDR3 DNA reads TGTGCCAGCAGTGAGGAACTAGCGGGATTGGGTACCGGGGAGCTGTTTTTT.

This clone was counted a few times. The V gene is TRBV3-1 (or the pseudogene TRBV3-2), the J gene TRBJ2-7; 10 nucleotides match TRBD2. V trimming: 3 bases; J trimming: 4 bases; junction bases outside the gene matches: 6. Germline V lookup: CDR1 LGHDT, CDR2 YNNKEL (reference sequence). CDR3 length: 15 residues. In DNA form, the CDR3 reads TGTGCCAGCAGCCACCCGGGACTAGCGCCGTACGAGCAGTACTTC. This translates into CASSHPGLAPYEQYF.

This chain joins TRBV4-1 and TRBJ1-4; TRBD1 matches at 9 bases. V was clipped by 2 bases and J by 0 bases; unmatched bases: 1. The CDR3 is 16 residues long. CDR1 and CDR2 (germline): MGHRA, YSYEKL. In DNA, the CDR3 is TGCGCCAGCAGCCAAACAGGGGGCCCAACTAATGAAAAACTGTTTTTT. Its translation: CASSQTGGPTNEKLFF.

The chain has TRBV7-2 and TRBJ2-3; 7 positions match TRBD2. V trimming: 5 bases; J trimming: 11 bases; junction bases outside the gene matches: 10. Germline loops: CDR1 SGHTA, CDR2 FQGNSA. CDR3 length: 13 amino acids. CDR3 DNA: TGTGCCAGCAGCCTTGGGACTACTCTAATGCAGTATTTT. This sequence encodes CASSLGTTLMQYF.

The chain joins TRBV2 to TRBJ2-5; tentative D call: TRBD2 (5 bases). CDR1 SNHLY and CDR2 FYNNEI come from the germline V gene. The CDR3 covers 13 residues. The V end lost 1 base, the J end lost 5 bases, and 8 bases lay between the germline ends. The CDR3 here is CASSEVSGETQYF. Written as DNA, the CDR3 is TGTGCCAGCAGTGAAGTGTCGGGGGAGACCCAGTACTTC. The variable domain in full, completed from reference TRBV2 and TRBJ2-5, reads EPEVTQTPSHQVTQMGQEVILRCVPISNHLYFYWYRQILGQKVEFLVSFYNNEISEKSEIFDDQFSVERPDGSNFTLKIRSTKLEDSAMYFCASSEVSGETQYFGPGTRLLVL.

The V call is TRBV10-3, the J call TRBJ2-3; TRBD2 agrees at 8 bases. There are 17 residues in the CDR3. With V trimmed by 6 bases and J by 1 base, 12 bases remained unmatched. Per germline, CDR1 ENHRY and CDR2 SYGVKD. The chain's CDR3 is CAISPGVAGGGTDTQYF. Written as DNA, the CDR3 is TGTGCCATCAGCCCGGGCGTGGCGGGAGGAGGCACAGATACGCAGTATTTT.

This clone has only a few counts. Other nucleotide sequences from this sample produce the same CDR3. J is TRBJ1-5 and V is TRBV24-1, with TRBD1 matching over 7 bases. V shed 4 bases and J 2 bases; nucleotides not matched to a gene: 4. This CDR3 contains 15 residues. Germline V gene lookup returns CDR1 KGHDR and CDR2 SFDVKD. CDR3: CATSDPGQGNQPQHF. In DNA, the CDR3 is TGTGCCACCAGTGACCCCGGACAGGGCAATCAGCCCCAGCATTTT.